The TCR beta chain under discussion was sequenced for a study of response to subunit inactivated influenza vaccine. This clonotype was observed a handful of times. TCRdb used MiXCR to reprocess the RT-PCR reads, holding one entry per CDR3 protein. Of roughly 630,000 distinct CDR3 sequences in the sample, roughly 15% were seen once. Per the germline V gene, CDR1 is MNHEY and CDR2 is SMNVEV (reference sequence). V lost 0 bases, J lost 0 bases, and 14 bases lay in between. The CDR3 runs 17 residues. V usage is TRBV27 and J usage is TRBJ1-1; TRBD1 might be the D (5 bases). This clonotype was obtained from a man aged 50 to 59 who received an inactivated influenza vaccine. This specimen consisted of PBMCs from blood, obtained 14 to 15 days before vaccination. The CDR3 bases are TGTGCCAGCAGTTTATCTGGGGGAATAAGGATGAACACTGAAGCTTTCTTT. Amino acids: CASSLSGGIRMNTEAFF.